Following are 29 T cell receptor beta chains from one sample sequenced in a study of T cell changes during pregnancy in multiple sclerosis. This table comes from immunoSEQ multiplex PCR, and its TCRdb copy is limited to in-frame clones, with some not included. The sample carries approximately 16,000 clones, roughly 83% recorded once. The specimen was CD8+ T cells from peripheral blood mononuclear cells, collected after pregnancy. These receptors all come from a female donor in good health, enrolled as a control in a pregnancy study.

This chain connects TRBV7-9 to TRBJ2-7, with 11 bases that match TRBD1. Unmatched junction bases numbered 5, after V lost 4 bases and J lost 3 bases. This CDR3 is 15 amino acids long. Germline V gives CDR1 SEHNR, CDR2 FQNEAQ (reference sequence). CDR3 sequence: CASSWDRGNFYEQYF. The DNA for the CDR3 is TGTGCCAGCAGCTGGGACAGGGGGAATTTCTACGAGCAGTACTTC.

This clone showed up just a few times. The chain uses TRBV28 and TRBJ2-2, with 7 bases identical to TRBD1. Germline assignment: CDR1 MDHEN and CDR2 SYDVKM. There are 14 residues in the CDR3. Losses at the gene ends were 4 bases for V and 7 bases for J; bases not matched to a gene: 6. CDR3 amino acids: CASSSTRDSGELFF. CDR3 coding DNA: TGTGCCAGCAGTTCGACCCGGGACAGCGGGGAGCTGTTTTTT. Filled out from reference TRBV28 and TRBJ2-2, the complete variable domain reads DVKVTQSSRYLVKRTGEKVFLECVQDMDHENMFWYRQDPGLGLRLIYFSYDVKMKEKGDIPEGYSVSREKKERFSLILESASTNQTSMYLCASSSTRDSGELFFGEGSRLTVL.

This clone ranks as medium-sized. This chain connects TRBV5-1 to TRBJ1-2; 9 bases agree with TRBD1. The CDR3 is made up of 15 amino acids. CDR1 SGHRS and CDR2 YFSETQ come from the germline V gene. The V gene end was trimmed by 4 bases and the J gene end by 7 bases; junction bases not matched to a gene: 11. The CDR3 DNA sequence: TGCGCCAGCAGCGGAACGGCACAGGGGGCGGGTGGCTACACCTTC. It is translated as CASSGTAQGAGGYTF.

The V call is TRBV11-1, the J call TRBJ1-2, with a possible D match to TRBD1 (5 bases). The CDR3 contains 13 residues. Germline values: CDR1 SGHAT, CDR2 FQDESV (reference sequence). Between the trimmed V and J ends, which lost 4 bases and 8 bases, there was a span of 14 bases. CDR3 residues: CASSSTTVRGYTF. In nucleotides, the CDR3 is TGTGCCAGCAGCTCCACGACAGTACGCGGCTACACCTTC.

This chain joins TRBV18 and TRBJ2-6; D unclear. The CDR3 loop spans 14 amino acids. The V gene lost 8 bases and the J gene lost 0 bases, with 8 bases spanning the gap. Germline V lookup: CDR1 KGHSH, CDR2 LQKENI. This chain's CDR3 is CASGTSSGANVLTF. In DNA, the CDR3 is TGTGCCAGCGGTACAAGCTCTGGGGCCAACGTCCTGACTTTC.

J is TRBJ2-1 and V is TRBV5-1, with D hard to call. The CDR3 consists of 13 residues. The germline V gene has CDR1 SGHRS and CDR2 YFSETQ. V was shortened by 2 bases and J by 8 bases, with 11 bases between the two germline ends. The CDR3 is CASSFPNSDEQFF. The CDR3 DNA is TGCGCCAGCAGCTTCCCTAACAGTGATGAGCAGTTCTTC.

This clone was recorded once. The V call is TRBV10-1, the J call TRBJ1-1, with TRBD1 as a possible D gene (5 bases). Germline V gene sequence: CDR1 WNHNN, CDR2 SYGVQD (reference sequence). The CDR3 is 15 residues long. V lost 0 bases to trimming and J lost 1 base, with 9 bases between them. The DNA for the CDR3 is TGCGCCAGCAGTGAGTCGAGACAGCCGAACACTGAAGCTTTCTTT. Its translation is CASSESRQPNTEAFF.

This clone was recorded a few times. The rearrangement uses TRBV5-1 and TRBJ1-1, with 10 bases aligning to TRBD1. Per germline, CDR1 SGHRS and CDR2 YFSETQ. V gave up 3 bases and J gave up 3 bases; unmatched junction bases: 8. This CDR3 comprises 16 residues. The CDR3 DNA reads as TGCGCCAGCAGCTCCGGGACAGGGGTAAGAGACACTGAAGCTTTCTTT. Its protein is CASSSGTGVRDTEAFF.

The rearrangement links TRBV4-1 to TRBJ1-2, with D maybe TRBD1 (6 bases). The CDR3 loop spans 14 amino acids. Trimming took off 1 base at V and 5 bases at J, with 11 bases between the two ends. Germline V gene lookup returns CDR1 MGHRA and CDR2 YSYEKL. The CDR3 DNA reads TGCGCCAGCAGCCAAGTTACAGGGAGTTATGGCTACACCTTC. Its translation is CASSQVTGSYGYTF.

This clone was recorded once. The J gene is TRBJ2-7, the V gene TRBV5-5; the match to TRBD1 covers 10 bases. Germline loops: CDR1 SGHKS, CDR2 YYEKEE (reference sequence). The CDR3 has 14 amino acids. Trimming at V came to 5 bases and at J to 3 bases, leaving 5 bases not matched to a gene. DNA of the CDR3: TGTGCCAGCAGTTGGGGGACAGGGGACTACGAGCAGTACTTC. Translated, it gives CASSWGTGDYEQYF.

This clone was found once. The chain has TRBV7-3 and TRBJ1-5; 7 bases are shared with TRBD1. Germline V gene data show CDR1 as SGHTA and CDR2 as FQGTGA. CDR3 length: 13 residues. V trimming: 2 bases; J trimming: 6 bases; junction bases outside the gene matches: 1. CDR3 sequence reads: CASSLDRAQPQHF. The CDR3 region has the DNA TGTGCCAGCAGCTTAGACAGGGCTCAGCCCCAGCATTTT. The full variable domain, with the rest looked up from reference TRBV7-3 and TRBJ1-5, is GAGVSQTPSNKVTEKGKYVELRCDPISGHTALYWYRQSLGQGPEFLIYFQGTGAADDSGLPNDRFFAVRPEGSVSTLKIQRTERGDSAVYLCASSLDRAQPQHFGDGTRLSIL.

The CDR3 reads CASSRQEQETQYF. CDR3 in DNA: TGTGCCAGCAGTCGACAGGAACAAGAGACCCAGTACTTC. This chain links TRBV28 with TRBJ2-5; D possibly corresponds to TRBD1 (6 bases). This CDR3 has 13 amino acids. V lost 5 bases to trimming and J lost 2 bases, with 9 bases between them. Germline CDR1 MDHEN, CDR2 SYDVKM.

This CDR3 is CASSLRTGGPEQYF. The CDR3 DNA follows: TGTGCCAGCAGCTTGAGGACAGGGGGCCCCGAGCAGTACTTC. This sequence joins TRBV7-6 and TRBJ2-7; 11 bases agree with TRBD1. Germline trimming cut 3 bases from V and 6 bases from J; bases unmatched to any gene: 4. Germline CDR1 is SGHVS and CDR2 is FNYEAQ. CDR3 length equals 14 residues.

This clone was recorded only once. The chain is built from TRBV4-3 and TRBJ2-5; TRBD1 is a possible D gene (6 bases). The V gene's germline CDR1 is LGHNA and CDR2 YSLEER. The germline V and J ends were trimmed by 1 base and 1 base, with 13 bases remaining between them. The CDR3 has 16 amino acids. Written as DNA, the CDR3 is TGCGCCAGCAGCCAAGGTTCAGGGGCCCCCCAAGAGACCCAGTACTTC. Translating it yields CASSQGSGAPQETQYF.

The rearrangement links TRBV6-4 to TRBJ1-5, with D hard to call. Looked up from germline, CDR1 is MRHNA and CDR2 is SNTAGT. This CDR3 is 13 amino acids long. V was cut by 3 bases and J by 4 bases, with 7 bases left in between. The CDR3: CASSEDGNQPQHF. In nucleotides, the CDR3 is TGTGCCAGCAGTGAAGACGGGAATCAGCCCCAGCATTTT.

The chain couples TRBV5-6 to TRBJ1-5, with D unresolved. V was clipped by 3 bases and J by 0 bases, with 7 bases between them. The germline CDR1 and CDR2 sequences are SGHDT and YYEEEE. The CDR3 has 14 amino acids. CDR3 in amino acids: CASSSGGSNQPQHF. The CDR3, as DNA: TGTGCCAGCAGCTCCGGTGGTAGCAATCAGCCCCAGCATTTT. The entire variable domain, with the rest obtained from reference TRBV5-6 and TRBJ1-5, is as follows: DAGVTQSPTHLIKTRGQQVTLRCSPKSGHDTVSWYQQALGQGPQFIFQYYEEEERQRGNFPDRFSGHQFPNYSSELNVNALLLGDSALYLCASSSGGSNQPQHFGDGTRLSIL.

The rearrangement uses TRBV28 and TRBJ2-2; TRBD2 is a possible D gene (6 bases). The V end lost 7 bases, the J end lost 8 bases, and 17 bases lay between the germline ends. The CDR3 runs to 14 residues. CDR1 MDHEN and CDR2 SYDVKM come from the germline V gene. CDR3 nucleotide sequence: TGTGCCAGCACTCTCAAGGCGGGAAGGGGGGAGCTGTTTTTT. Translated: CASTLKAGRGELFF.

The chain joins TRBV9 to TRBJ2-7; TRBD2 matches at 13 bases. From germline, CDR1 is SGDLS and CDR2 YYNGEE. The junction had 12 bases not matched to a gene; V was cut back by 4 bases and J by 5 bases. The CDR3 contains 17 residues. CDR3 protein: CASSLGTSGIRRDEQYF. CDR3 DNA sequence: TGTGCCAGCAGCTTAGGGACTAGCGGGATTCGAAGGGACGAGCAGTACTTC.

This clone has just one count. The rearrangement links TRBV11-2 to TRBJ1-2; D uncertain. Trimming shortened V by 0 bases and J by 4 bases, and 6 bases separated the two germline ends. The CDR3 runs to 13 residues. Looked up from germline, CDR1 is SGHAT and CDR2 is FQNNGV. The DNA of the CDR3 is TGTGCCAGCAGCTTAGACGGTCGCTATGGCTACACCTTC. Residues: CASSLDGRYGYTF. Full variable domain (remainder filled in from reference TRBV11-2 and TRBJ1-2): EAGVAQSPRYKIIEKRQSVAFWCNPISGHATLYWYQQILGQGPKLLIQFQNNGVVDDSQLPKDRFSAERLKGVDSTLKIQPAKLEDSAVYLCASSLDGRYGYTFGSGTRLTVV.

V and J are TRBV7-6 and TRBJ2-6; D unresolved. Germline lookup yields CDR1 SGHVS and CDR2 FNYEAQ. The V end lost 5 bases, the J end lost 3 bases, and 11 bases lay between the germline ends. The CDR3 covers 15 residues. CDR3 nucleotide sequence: TGTGCCAGCAGCCCTAGAATTGGTGGGGCCAACGTCCTGACTTTC. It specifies CASSPRIGGANVLTF.

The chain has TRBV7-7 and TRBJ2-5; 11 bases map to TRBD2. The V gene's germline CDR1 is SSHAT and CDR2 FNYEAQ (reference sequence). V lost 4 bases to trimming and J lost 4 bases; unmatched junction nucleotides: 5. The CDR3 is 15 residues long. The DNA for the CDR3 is TGTGCCAGCAGCTCTAGCGGGGGGAAGGGAGAGACCCAGTACTTC. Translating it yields CASSSSGGKGETQYF.

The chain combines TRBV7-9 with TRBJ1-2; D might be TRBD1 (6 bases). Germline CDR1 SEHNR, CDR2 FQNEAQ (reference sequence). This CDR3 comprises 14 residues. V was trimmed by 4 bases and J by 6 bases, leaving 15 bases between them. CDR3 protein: CASSSRGIRDGYTF. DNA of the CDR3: TGTGCCAGCAGCTCGAGGGGGATTAGGGATGGCTACACCTTC.

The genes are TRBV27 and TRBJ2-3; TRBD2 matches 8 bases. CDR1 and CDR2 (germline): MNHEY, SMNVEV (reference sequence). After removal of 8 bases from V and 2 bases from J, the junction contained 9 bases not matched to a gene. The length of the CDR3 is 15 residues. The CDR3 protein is CASRIGLAYTDTQYF. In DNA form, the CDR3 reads TGTGCCAGCCGCATCGGACTAGCTTACACAGATACGCAGTATTTT.

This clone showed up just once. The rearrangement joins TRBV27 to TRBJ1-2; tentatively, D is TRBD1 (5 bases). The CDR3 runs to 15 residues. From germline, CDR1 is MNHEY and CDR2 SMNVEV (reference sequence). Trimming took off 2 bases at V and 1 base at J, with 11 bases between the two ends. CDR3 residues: CASSLGGDGNYGYTF. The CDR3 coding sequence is TGTGCCAGCAGTTTAGGGGGGGACGGTAACTATGGCTACACCTTC.

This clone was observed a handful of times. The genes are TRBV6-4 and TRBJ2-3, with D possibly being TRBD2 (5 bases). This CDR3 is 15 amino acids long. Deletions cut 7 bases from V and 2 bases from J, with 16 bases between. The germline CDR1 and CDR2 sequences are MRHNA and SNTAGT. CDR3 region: CASTPGSGDTDTQYF. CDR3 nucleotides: TGTGCCAGCACCCCGGGGAGCGGTGACACAGATACGCAGTATTTT.

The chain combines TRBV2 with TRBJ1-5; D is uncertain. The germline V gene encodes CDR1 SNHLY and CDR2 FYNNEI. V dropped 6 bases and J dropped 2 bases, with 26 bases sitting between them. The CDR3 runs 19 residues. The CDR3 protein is CASSGFSRLIIIGNQPQHF. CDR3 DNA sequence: TGTGCCAGCAGCGGGTTTTCGCGGTTAATTATAATCGGCAATCAGCCCCAGCATTTT.

The CDR3 DNA is TGCGCCAGCGCCCCCGGCCGGAGTCAGCCCCAGCATTTT. Amino acid sequence: CASAPGRSQPQHF. The chain recombines TRBV10-2 with TRBJ1-5, with no clear D. The CDR3 contains 13 residues. V lost 8 bases to trimming and J lost 6 bases, with 14 bases between them. In germline, CDR1 is WSHSY, CDR2 SAAADI.

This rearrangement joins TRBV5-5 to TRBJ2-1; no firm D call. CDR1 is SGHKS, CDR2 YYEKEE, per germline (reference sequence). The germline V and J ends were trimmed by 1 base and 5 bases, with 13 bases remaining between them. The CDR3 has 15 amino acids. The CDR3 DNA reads TGTGCCAGCAGCTTGCCCATGGCGGCCCACAATGAGCAGTTCTTC. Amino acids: CASSLPMAAHNEQFF.

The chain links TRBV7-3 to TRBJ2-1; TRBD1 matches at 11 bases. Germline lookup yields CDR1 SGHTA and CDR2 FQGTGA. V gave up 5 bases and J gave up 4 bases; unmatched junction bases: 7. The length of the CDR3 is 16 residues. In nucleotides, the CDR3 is TGTGCCAGCAGCGATCGGGACAGGGGGGTTTACAATGAGCAGTTCTTC. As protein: CASSDRDRGVYNEQFF.